The present T cell receptor beta chain was sequenced within a study of Ad26.COV2.S vaccination and SARS-CoV-2 variants. As for the study in general: Ad26.COV2.S was injected intramuscularly once or twice, 56 days apart.

The treatment is: roughly 18 received Ad26.COV2.S at low or high dose, single or two shots; about 5 received placebo; per-sample allocation not given. The study sampled participants on day 63 after the first vaccine or placebo injection. On this clone itself: Antigen specificity is unknown.

Study conclusions and caveats: Reportedly, spike-specific CD8+ and CD4+ T cell responses achieved substantial breadth once vaccination had taken place. The placebo group had lower spike-specific TCR breadth than the vaccine recipients did.

Some clones are missing from TCRdb's copy, which holds only in-frame ones; the method was immunoSEQ multiplex PCR. This sample yields about 280,000 clones, of which about 87% are seen a single time; less than 3.5% belongs to the top ten. The sequence was obtained from a person between 18 and 59 years old who received the Ad26.COV2.S COVID-19 vaccine or a placebo. The sequences come from peripheral blood, collected in a trial of Ad26.COV2.S vaccine versus placebo.

The CDR3 region is CASRSLRPTNEKLFF. DNA for the CDR3: TGTGCCAGCAGGTCTTTAAGACCTACTAATGAAAAACTGTTTTTT. This chain uses TRBV5-4 with TRBJ1-4, with unresolved D. Germline V gene data show CDR1 as SGHNT and CDR2 as YYREEE (reference sequence). This CDR3 spans 15 amino acids. V was pared by 5 bases and J by 2 bases, with 13 bases between.